This is a list of T cell receptor beta chains from one sample in a study of shared clonotypes between healthy human individuals. Produced via immunoSEQ multiplex PCR; TCRdb's table is partial and in-frame only. Counted here are about 990,000 clones, approximately 80% occurring once; the ten biggest clones make up 0.61%. Specimen: memory CD4+ T cells from PBMCs. These receptors originate from a man aged 18 to 30 in good health. Some clones in this sample may be carry-over from other donors' samples. The CDR3 runs from the conserved cysteine through the conserved F or W. A D gene is named only where the DNA matches it firmly. For some rows the clone size is stated as once, few or many, or as a class when expanded; others skip it.

J: TRBJ2-1
size: -
V: TRBV6-5
length: 14
D: TRBD1
DNA: TGTGCCAGCAGTTACGGGACAGGGTACAATGAGCAGTTCTTC
CDR3: CASSYGTGYNEQFF

J: TRBJ2-5
size: few
V: TRBV4-2
length: 16
D: -
DNA: TGTGCCAGCAGCCAAGTGGCTAGCGAGCCACAAGAGACCCAGTACTTC
CDR3: CASSQVASEPQETQYF

J: TRBJ1-4
size: -
V: TRBV5-1
length: 14
D: -
DNA: TGCGCCAGCAGCCCAGGGACGACTAATGAAAAACTGTTTTTT
CDR3: CASSPGTTNEKLFF

J: TRBJ1-1
size: -
V: TRBV18
length: 13
D: -
DNA: TGTGCCAGCTCAACCGTCGGGGACACTGAAGCTTTCTTT
CDR3: CASSTVGDTEAFF

J: TRBJ2-5
size: many
V: TRBV29-1
length: 14
D: TRBD2
DNA: TGCAGCGTTGAAGGGCGGGAGCACTTGCAGGCCCAGTACTTC
CDR3: CSVEGREHLQAQYF

J: TRBJ2-7
size: -
V: TRBV5-1
length: 13
D: -
DNA: TGCGCCAGCAGCCTAGGGCCTGCCTACGAGCAGTACTTC
CDR3: CASSLGPAYEQYF

J: TRBJ1-1
size: -
V: TRBV28
length: 13
D: -
DNA: TGTGCCAGCAGTTTCGTTAGGGATGGAGTTGCTTTCTTT
CDR3: CASSFVRDGVAFF

J: TRBJ1-4
size: -
V: TRBV5-3
length: 14
D: TRBD1
DNA: TGTGCCAGAAGCTGGGACAGCCTAAATGAAAAACTGTTTTTT
CDR3: CARSWDSLNEKLFF

J: TRBJ2-2
size: -
V: TRBV4-2
length: 15
D: -
DNA: TGTGCCAGCAGCCAAGGCCGGCTCAGCACCGGGGAGCTGTTTTTT
CDR3: CASSQGRLSTGELFF

J: TRBJ1-3
size: -
V: TRBV18
length: 13
D: -
DNA: TGTGCCAGCTCACCGGCAGAGCTAAACACCATATATTTT
CDR3: CASSPAELNTIYF

J: TRBJ2-7
size: once
V: TRBV19
length: 15
D: -
DNA: TGTGCCAGTAGTCTCGGAGGGACGGGCGGCCACGAGCAGTACTTC
CDR3: CASSLGGTGGHEQYF

J: TRBJ2-1
size: -
V: TRBV29-1
length: 14
D: TRBD1
DNA: TGCAGCGTTCGCCGGGACAGGGGGGTCAATGAGCAGTTCTTC
CDR3: CSVRRDRGVNEQFF

J: TRBJ1-2
size: few
V: TRBV6-4
length: 14
D: TRBD1
DNA: TGTGCCAGCAGTGACTCGTACAGGGGTAATGGCTACACCTTC
CDR3: CASSDSYRGNGYTF

J: TRBJ1-1
size: once
V: TRBV10-2
length: 11
D: -
DNA: TGCGCCAGCAAGGGGAACACTGAAGCTTTCTTT
CDR3: CASKGNTEAFF

J: TRBJ2-7
size: few
V: TRBV18
length: 14
D: -
DNA: TGTGCCAGCTCACCAACGGGACAAGTGTACGAGCAGTACTTC
CDR3: CASSPTGQVYEQYF

J: TRBJ2-7
size: -
V: TRBV6-5
length: 15
D: -
DNA: TGTGCCAGCAGTTACAAAGCCAGGGGCCTTTACGAGCAGTACTTC
CDR3: CASSYKARGLYEQYF

J: TRBJ1-1
size: -
V: TRBV6-5
length: 13
D: -
DNA: TGTGCCAGCTTTACCCCGGGAGGCGCTGAAGCTTTCTTT
CDR3: CASFTPGGAEAFF

J: TRBJ2-3
size: -
V: TRBV4-1
length: 15
D: TRBD1
DNA: TGCGCCAGCAGCCATGGGACAGAAAACACAGATACGCAGTATTTT
CDR3: CASSHGTENTDTQYF

J: TRBJ1-2
size: -
V: TRBV18
length: 13
D: -
DNA: TGTGCCAGCTCACCAGAGGGTAACTATGGCTACACCTTC
CDR3: CASSPEGNYGYTF

J: TRBJ1-5
size: few
V: TRBV18
length: 15
D: -
DNA: TGTGCCAGCTCACCACCGGGGGGGGCTAATCAGCCCCAGCATTTT
CDR3: CASSPPGGANQPQHF

J: TRBJ2-7
size: -
V: TRBV4-1
length: 17
D: TRBD2
DNA: TGCGCCAGCAGCCAGTTTTTGCGGGAGGGCCGACGATACGAGCAGTACTTC
CDR3: CASSQFLREGRRYEQYF

J: TRBJ2-7
size: -
V: TRBV10-3
length: 14
D: TRBD1
DNA: TGTGCCATCAGTCCGACAGGGGAACTCTACGAGCAGTACTTC
CDR3: CAISPTGELYEQYF

J: TRBJ2-1
size: -
V: TRBV5-1
length: 16
D: -
DNA: TGCGCCAGCAGCTTGAGGGGCCGGGCCTCCTACAATGAGCAGTTCTTC
CDR3: CASSLRGRASYNEQFF

J: TRBJ1-1
size: -
V: TRBV6-1
length: 14
D: -
DNA: TGTGCCAGCAGTGAAGTGGAATACTTAACTGAAGCTTTCTTT
CDR3: CASSEVEYLTEAFF

J: TRBJ2-7
size: -
V: TRBV14
length: 16
D: -
DNA: TGTGCCAGCAGCCGAAAACCGGGACACGCGGGCGGGGAGCAGTACTTC
CDR3: CASSRKPGHAGGEQYF

J: TRBJ1-1
size: -
V: TRBV20-1
length: 11
D: TRBD1
DNA: TGCAGTGCTGGACAGGGAATTGAAGCTTTCTTT
CDR3: CSAGQGIEAFF

J: TRBJ1-5
size: -
V: TRBV19
length: 16
D: -
DNA: TGTGCCAGTAGGGAACCGTGGACGTTTGGCAATCAGCCCCAGCATTTT
CDR3: CASREPWTFGNQPQHF

J: TRBJ1-1
size: -
V: TRBV5-4
length: 17
D: TRBD1
DNA: TGTGCCAGCAGCTTTATCCGACCTATAGGACAGGGTATTGAAGCTTTCTTT
CDR3: CASSFIRPIGQGIEAFF

J: TRBJ1-5
size: many
V: TRBV28
length: 14
D: -
DNA: TGTGCCAGCAGTTTTTTAGGGACCAATCAGCCCCAGCATTTT
CDR3: CASSFLGTNQPQHF

J: TRBJ2-5
size: -
V: TRBV28
length: 15
D: -
DNA: TGTGCCAGCGGACATCACAGGGCGGGCCAAGAGACCCAGTACTTC
CDR3: CASGHHRAGQETQYF

J: TRBJ1-1
size: -
V: TRBV5-1
length: 15
D: -
DNA: TGCGCCAGCAGCTTGGAGGGCAGTTCGTACACTGAAGCTTTCTTT
CDR3: CASSLEGSSYTEAFF

J: TRBJ2-7
size: -
V: TRBV4-1
length: 15
D: TRBD2
DNA: TGCGCCAGCAGCCAAGATTCTAGCGGAGTCTACGAGCAGTACTTC
CDR3: CASSQDSSGVYEQYF

J: TRBJ2-7
size: many
V: TRBV6-6
length: 15
D: TRBD1
DNA: TGTGCCAGCAGTCAATGGGACAGGGAGGCTATGGTGCTTGACTTC
CDR3: CASSQWDREAMVLDF

J: TRBJ2-1
size: -
V: TRBV4-2
length: 12
D: -
DNA: TGTGCCAGCAGCCAAGTAATAGGTGAGCAGTTCTTC
CDR3: CASSQVIGEQFF

J: TRBJ2-1
size: -
V: TRBV11-2
length: 16
D: TRBD2
DNA: TGTGCCAGCAGTTTAGCGGGAGGTTCACTTTCGCATGAGCAGTTCTTC
CDR3: CASSLAGGSLSHEQFF

J: TRBJ1-4
size: -
V: TRBV27
length: 15
D: -
DNA: TGTGCCAGCAGTTTCCGGGGGGAGGGTGGTGAAAAACTGTTTTTT
CDR3: CASSFRGEGGEKLFF

J: TRBJ2-3
size: -
V: TRBV10-1
length: 13
D: -
DNA: TGCGCCAGCAATAACAGGGCGACAGATACGCAGTATTTT
CDR3: CASNNRATDTQYF

J: TRBJ2-5
size: -
V: TRBV6-6
length: 13
D: -
DNA: TGTGCCAGCAGTTCCGGGAGTGTTGAGACCCAGTACTTC
CDR3: CASSSGSVETQYF

J: TRBJ2-1
size: -
V: TRBV10-3
length: 15
D: TRBD2
DNA: TGTGCCATCCTCGCTAAGCTAGCGGGAGCACGTGAGCAGTTCTTC
CDR3: CAILAKLAGAREQFF

J: TRBJ2-7
size: -
V: TRBV6-5
length: 16
D: TRBD2
DNA: TGTGCCAGCAGTTACTCCGGCGGCGGGAGTATCCACGAGCAGTACTTC
CDR3: CASSYSGGGSIHEQYF

J: TRBJ2-7
size: -
V: TRBV2
length: 13
D: -
DNA: TGTGCCAGCAACGTCGGCGGCCTATCCGAGCAGTACTTC
CDR3: CASNVGGLSEQYF

J: TRBJ2-1
size: -
V: TRBV14
length: 17
D: -
DNA: TGTGCCAGCAGCGCCACACGGGGCAGCGCGGAATACAATGAGCAGTTCTTC
CDR3: CASSATRGSAEYNEQFF

J: TRBJ2-2
size: -
V: TRBV5-4
length: 15
D: TRBD1
DNA: TGTGCCAGCAGCTTGGCGGGACAGGGACCCGGGGAGCTGTTTTTT
CDR3: CASSLAGQGPGELFF

J: TRBJ2-2
size: -
V: TRBV7-2
length: 13
D: -
DNA: TGTGCCAGCAGCCCGCTACGTGCCGGGGAGCTGTTTTTT
CDR3: CASSPLRAGELFF

J: TRBJ2-3
size: -
V: TRBV4-2
length: 15
D: -
DNA: TGTGCCAGCAGCCAGCTAGCGCTTAGCACAGATACGCAGTATTTT
CDR3: CASSQLALSTDTQYF

J: TRBJ2-1
size: -
V: TRBV5-6
length: 14
D: TRBD1
DNA: TGTGCCAGCAGCTTCTTGCAGGGGGCAAATGAGCAGTTCTTC
CDR3: CASSFLQGANEQFF

J: TRBJ2-2
size: -
V: TRBV11-2
length: 15
D: TRBD1
DNA: TGTGCCAGCAGAGGACAGGGGACTTGGACCGGGGAGCTGTTTTTT
CDR3: CASRGQGTWTGELFF

J: TRBJ2-3
size: -
V: TRBV4-3
length: 14
D: -
DNA: TGCGCCAGCAGCCAAGATATTATAACGGATACGCAGTATTTT
CDR3: CASSQDIITDTQYF

J: TRBJ1-2
size: few
V: TRBV6-5
length: 13
D: -
DNA: TGTGCCAGCAGTGAGACGGTTTCCTATGGCTACACCTTC
CDR3: CASSETVSYGYTF